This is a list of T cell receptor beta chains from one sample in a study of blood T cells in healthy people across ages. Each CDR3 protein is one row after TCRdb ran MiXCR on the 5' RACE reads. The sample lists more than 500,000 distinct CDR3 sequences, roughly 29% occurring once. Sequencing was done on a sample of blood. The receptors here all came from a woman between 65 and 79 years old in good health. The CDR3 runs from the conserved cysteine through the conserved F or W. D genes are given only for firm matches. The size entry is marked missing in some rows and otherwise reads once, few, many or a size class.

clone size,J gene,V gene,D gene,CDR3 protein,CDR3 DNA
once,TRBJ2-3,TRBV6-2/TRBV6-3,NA,CASSFRTVALYF,TGTGCCAGCAGTTTCAGGACGGTGGCCCTCTATTTT
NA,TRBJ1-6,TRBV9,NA,CASSVTSVVYNSPLHF,TGTGCCAGCAGCGTTACATCGGTCGTCTATAATTCACCCCTCCACTTT
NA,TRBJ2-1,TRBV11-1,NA,CASSLASQGRRDEQFF,TGTGCCAGCAGCTTAGCTTCACAGGGTAGGCGGGATGAGCAGTTCTTC
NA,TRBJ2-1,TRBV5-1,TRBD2,CASSLASSGGYNERFF,TGCGCCAGCAGCTTGGCGTCCAGCGGGGGCTACAATGAGCGGTTCTTC
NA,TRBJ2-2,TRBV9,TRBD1,CASSKVRGTGELFF,TGTGCCAGTTCAAAGGTCAGGGGGACCGGGGAGCTGTTTTTT
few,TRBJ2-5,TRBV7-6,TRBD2,CASSWALAAQETQYF,TGTGCCAGCAGCTGGGCCCTAGCGGCCCAAGAGACCCAGTACTTC
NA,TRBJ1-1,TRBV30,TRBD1,CAWSGQLNTEAFF,TGTGCCTGGTCGGGACAGCTTAACACTGAAGCTTTCTTT
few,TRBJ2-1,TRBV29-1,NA,CSVAQRSSYNEQFF,TGCAGCGTAGCACAGCGTAGCTCCTACAATGAGCAGTTCTTC
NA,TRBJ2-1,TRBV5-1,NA,CASSLGQEALGEQFF,TGCGCCAGCAGCTTGGGACAGGAAGCCCTGGGGGAGCAGTTCTTC
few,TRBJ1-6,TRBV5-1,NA,CASSLDGGSSYNSPLHF,TGCGCCAGCAGCTTGGACGGGGGAAGCTCCTATAATTCACCCCTCCACTTT
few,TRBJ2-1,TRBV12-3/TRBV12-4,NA,CASAKEGIYEQFF,TGTGCCAGCGCTAAGGAGGGTATCTATGAGCAGTTCTTC
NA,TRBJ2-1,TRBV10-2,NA,CASSTVDEQFF,TGCGCCAGCAGTACCGTGGATGAGCAGTTCTTC
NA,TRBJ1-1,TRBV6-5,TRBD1,CASSWDRECTEAFF,TGTGCCAGCAGTTGGGACAGGGAGTGCACTGAAGCTTTCTTT
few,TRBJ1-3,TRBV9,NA,CASSVGRTLPGNTIYF,TGTGCCAGCAGCGTAGGACGGACTCTACCTGGAAACACCATATATTTT
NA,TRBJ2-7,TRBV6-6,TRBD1,CASSKARGTGDYEQYF,TGTGCCAGCAGTAAGGCGAGGGGGACAGGTGACTACGAGCAGTACTTC
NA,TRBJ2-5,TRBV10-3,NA,CAIGDFEETQYF,TGTGCCATCGGGGACTTTGAAGAGACCCAGTACTTC
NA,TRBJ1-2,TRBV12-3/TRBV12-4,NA,CASRPAGNYGYTF,TGTGCCAGCAGGCCCGCGGGGAACTATGGCTACACCTTC
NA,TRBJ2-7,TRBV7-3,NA,CASSSQSTGEQYF,TGTGCCAGCAGCTCTCAGTCCACGGGCGAGCAGTACTTC
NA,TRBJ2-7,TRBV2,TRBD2,CAAGREKYEQYF,TGTGCAGCGGGACGGGAAAAGTACGAGCAGTACTTC
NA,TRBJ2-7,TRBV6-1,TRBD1,CASSARGQGYEQYF,TGTGCCAGCAGTGCCAGGGGACAGGGTTACGAGCAGTACTTC
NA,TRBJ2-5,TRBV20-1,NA,CSAIVGASAQETQYF,TGCAGTGCAATAGTTGGGGCTAGCGCGCAAGAGACCCAGTACTTC
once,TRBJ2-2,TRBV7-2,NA,CASSTQNTGELFF,TGTGCCAGCAGCACACAGAACACCGGGGAGCTGTTTTTT
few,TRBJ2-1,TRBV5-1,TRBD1,CASSPGQGHSEQFF,TGCGCCAGCAGCCCGGGACAGGGGCACAGTGAGCAGTTCTTC
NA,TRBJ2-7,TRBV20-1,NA,CSAKDSSSYEQYF,TGCAGTGCTAAAGACTCTTCCTCCTACGAGCAGTACTTC
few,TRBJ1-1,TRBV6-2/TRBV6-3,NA,CASSYDAQVAFF,TGTGCCAGCAGTTACGATGCACAGGTAGCTTTCTTT
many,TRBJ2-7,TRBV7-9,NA,CASSLGQRYEQYF,TGTGCCAGCAGCTTAGGACAGCGCTACGAGCAGTACTTC
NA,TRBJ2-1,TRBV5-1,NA,CASSRGRLAMINEQFF,TGCGCCAGCAGCCGGGGGAGACTCGCCATGATCAATGAGCAGTTCTTC
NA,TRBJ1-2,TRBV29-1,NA,CSGGPGTRSYGYTF,TGCAGCGGAGGTCCAGGGACACGTAGTTATGGCTACACCTTC
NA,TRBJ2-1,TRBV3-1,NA,CASSQDTAVAFF,TGTGCCAGCAGCCAAGATACGGCGGTTGCTTTCTTC
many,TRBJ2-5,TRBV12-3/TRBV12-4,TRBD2,CASSTVAGAAETQYF,TGTGCCAGCAGTACCGTAGCGGGGGCGGCAGAGACCCAGTACTTC
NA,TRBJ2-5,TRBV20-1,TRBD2,CSASLTSGGQETQYF,TGCAGTGCTAGCTTGACTAGCGGGGGGCAAGAGACCCAGTACTTC
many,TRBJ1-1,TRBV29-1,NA,CSARQSNTEAFF,TGCAGCGCACGACAGTCGAACACTGAAGCTTTCTTT
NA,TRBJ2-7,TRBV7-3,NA,CASSLSGQNYEQYF,TGTGCCAGCAGCTTGTCTGGTCAGAACTACGAGCAGTACTTC
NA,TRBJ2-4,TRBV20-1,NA,CSAMGYTHLAKNIQYF,TGCAGTGCTATGGGGTATACCCATCTAGCCAAAAACATTCAGTACTTC
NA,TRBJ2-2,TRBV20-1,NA,CSAMARGGNTGELFF,TGCAGTGCCATGGCACGAGGGGGGAACACCGGGGAGCTGTTTTTT
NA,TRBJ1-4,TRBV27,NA,CASSSLRGGNEKLFF,TGTGCCAGCAGTTCCCTCCGGGGGGGTAATGAAAAACTGTTTTTT
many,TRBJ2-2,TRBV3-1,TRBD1,CASSHDTGASGELFF,TGTGCCAGCAGCCATGACACAGGGGCCTCCGGGGAGCTGTTTTTT
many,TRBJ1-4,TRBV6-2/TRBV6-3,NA,CASGEVAGKRFF,TGTGCCAGCGGGGAGGTGGCAGGGAAAAGATTTTTT
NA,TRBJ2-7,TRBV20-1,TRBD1,CSAKPTGFGDEQYF,TGCAGTGCTAAACCGACAGGGTTCGGCGACGAGCAGTACTTC
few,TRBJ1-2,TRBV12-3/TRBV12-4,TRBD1,CASSPDRERRYTF,TGTGCCAGCAGTCCGGACAGGGAGAGACGCTACACCTTC
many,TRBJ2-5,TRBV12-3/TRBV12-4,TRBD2,CASSTWGGETQYF,TGTGCCAGCAGTACCTGGGGGGGAGAGACCCAGTACTTC
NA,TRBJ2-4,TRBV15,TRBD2,CATSSSLAGPTFIQYF,TGTGCCACCAGCAGTAGCCTAGCGGGTCCCACGTTCATTCAGTACTTC
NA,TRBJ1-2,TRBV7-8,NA,CASSPGRGADTF,TGTGCCAGCAGCCCGGGCCGGGGGGCAGACACCTTC
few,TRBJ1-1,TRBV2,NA,CASSDRGLGTEAFF,TGTGCCAGCAGTGATAGGGGTTTGGGCACTGAAGCTTTCTTT
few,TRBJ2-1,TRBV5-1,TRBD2,CASSNATSGGRWQFF,TGCGCCAGCAGCAACGCGACTAGCGGGGGAAGGTGGCAGTTCTTC
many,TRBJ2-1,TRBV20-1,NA,CSARVSGSSYNEQFF,TGCAGTGCTAGAGTATCCGGGAGCTCCTACAATGAGCAGTTCTTC
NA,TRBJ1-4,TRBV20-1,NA,CSARGGSTNEKLFF,TGCAGTGCTAGAGGTGGGAGCACTAATGAAAAACTGTTTTTT
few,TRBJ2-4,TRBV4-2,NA,CASSQVIGVGNIQYF,TGTGCCAGCAGCCAAGTGATCGGGGTAGGAAACATTCAGTACTTC
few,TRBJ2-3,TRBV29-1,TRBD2,CSAAGDSTDTQYF,TGCAGCGCAGCGGGGGATAGCACAGATACGCAGTATTTT
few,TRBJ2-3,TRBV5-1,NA,CASSLGNDISTDTQYF,TGCGCCAGCAGCTTGGGAAATGATATATCGACAGATACGCAGTATTTT
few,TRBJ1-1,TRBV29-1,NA,CSVQGQNTEAFF,TGCAGCGTGCAAGGGCAGAACACTGAAGCTTTCTTT
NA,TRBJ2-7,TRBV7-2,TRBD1,CASSLAHTGGYYEQYF,TGTGCCAGCAGCTTAGCGCATACAGGGGGATACTACGAGCAGTACTTC